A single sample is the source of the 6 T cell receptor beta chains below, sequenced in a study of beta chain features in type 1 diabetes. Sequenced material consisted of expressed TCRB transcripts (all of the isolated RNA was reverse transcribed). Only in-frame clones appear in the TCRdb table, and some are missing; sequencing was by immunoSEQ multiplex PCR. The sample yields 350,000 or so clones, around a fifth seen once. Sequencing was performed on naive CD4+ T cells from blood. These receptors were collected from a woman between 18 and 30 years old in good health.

The DNA for the CDR3 is TGTGCCAGCAGCTTAGGATTCGGAGCCCTCGGGACCCAGTACTTC. Translating it yields CASSLGFGALGTQYF. V is TRBV7-6 and J is TRBJ2-5; D unclear. V was clipped by 1 base and J by 7 bases, with 16 bases between them. The germline CDR1 and CDR2 sequences are SGHVS and FNYEAQ. This CDR3 comprises 15 residues.

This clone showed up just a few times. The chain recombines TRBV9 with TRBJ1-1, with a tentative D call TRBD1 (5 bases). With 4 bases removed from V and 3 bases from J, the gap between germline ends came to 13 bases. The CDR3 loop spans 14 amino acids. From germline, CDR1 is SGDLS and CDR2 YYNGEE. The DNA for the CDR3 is TGTGCCAGCAGCCCCAGGGTTGGGGACACTGAAGCTTTCTTT. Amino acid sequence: CASSPRVGDTEAFF.

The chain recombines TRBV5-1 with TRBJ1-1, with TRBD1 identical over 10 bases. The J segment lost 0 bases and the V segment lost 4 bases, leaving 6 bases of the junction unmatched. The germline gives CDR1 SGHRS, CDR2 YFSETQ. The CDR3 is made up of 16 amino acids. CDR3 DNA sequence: TGCGCCAGCAGCCCTTCGACAGGGGGCGTGAACACTGAAGCTTTCTTT. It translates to CASSPSTGGVNTEAFF.

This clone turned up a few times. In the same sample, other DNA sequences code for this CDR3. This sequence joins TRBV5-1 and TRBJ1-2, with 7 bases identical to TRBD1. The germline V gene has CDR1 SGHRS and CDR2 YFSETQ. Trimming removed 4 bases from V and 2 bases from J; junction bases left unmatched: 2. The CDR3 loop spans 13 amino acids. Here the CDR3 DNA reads TGCGCCAGCAGCCCGGGACAGAACTATGGCTACACCTTC. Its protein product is CASSPGQNYGYTF.

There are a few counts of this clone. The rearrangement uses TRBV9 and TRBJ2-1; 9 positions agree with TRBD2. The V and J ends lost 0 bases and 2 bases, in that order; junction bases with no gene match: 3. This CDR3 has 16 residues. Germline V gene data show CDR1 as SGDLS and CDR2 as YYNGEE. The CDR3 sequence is CASSVGASGTYNEQFF. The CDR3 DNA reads TGTGCCAGCAGCGTAGGGGCTAGCGGGACCTACAATGAGCAGTTCTTC.

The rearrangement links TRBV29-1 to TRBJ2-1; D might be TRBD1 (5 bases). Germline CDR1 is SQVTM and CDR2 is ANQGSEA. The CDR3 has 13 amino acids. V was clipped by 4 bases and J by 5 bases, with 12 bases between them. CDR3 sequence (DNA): TGCAGCGTTGGACAGCGAATTAACAATGAGCAGTTCTTC. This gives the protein CSVGQRINNEQFF.